The entry that follows covers one TCR beta chain sequence. The entry originates in a study of T cell changes during pregnancy in multiple sclerosis. Profiled with immunoSEQ multiplex PCR; TCRdb holds only in-frame clones, not every one. The sample carries about 120,000 clones, 85% to 95% recorded once. Germline V gives CDR1 GTSNPN, CDR2 SVGIG (reference sequence). With 3 bases removed from V and 0 bases from J, the gap between germline ends came to 6 bases. This CDR3 contains 13 residues. J is TRBJ1-3 and V is TRBV30, with TRBD1 as a possible D gene (5 bases). The sequence was obtained from a female donor with multiple sclerosis, enrolled in a pregnancy study. The sample was peripheral blood, taken before pregnancy. The CDR3 DNA sequence: TGTGCCTGGAGCAGGGCCTCTGGAAACACCATATATTTT. This sequence encodes CAWSRASGNTIYF.